These 19 T cell receptor beta chains were all obtained from the same sample, sequenced in a study of beta chain features in type 1 diabetes. Reverse transcribing all isolated RNA meant expressed TCRB transcripts were sequenced. The table came from immunoSEQ multiplex PCR; TCRdb's copy has only in-frame clones and leaves some out. The sample yields about 360,000 clones, around an eighth seen once. What these receptors recognize is not known. Notes on the study in general: Researchers report that Type 1 diabetes patients had moderately but significantly shorter TCRB CDR3s across all four CD4+ subsets.

Sequencing was performed on naive CD4+ T cells from blood. Receptor source: a woman younger than 30 with type 1 diabetes.

Only a few counts were recorded for this clone. The J gene is TRBJ1-1, the V gene TRBV7-2; TRBD1 is a possible D gene (5 bases). The V and J ends lost 5 bases and 5 bases respectively, with 18 bases between them. CDR1 SGHTA and CDR2 FQGNSA come from the germline V gene. This CDR3 has 15 residues. The CDR3 DNA reads as TGTGCCAGCAGCCCTAGGTGGGGCGGAAGGACTGAAGCTTTCTTT. Translated, it gives CASSPRWGGRTEAFF.

This sequence joins TRBV5-1 and TRBJ2-1; 9 nucleotides match TRBD1. J was trimmed by 10 bases and V by 4 bases; bases with no gene match: 9. The CDR3 is 14 amino acids. Germline loops: CDR1 SGHRS, CDR2 YFSETQ. The CDR3 spells CASSRDRELREQFF. The CDR3 nucleotides are TGCGCCAGCAGCAGGGACAGGGAGCTTCGAGAGCAGTTCTTC.

This clone came up a few times. The CDR3: CASSVTSGSYNEQFF. The CDR3, as DNA: TGTGCCAGCAGTGTTACTAGCGGGAGCTACAATGAGCAGTTCTTC. The V call is TRBV2, the J call TRBJ2-1; 11 bases match TRBD2. Germline V lookup: CDR1 SNHLY, CDR2 FYNNEI. The CDR3 spans 15 residues. Trimming cost V 4 bases and J 3 bases; bases outside gene matches: 2.

This clone was observed a few times. This CDR3 is also generated by other DNA sequences in the sample. Written as DNA, the CDR3 is TGTGCCAGCAGCTTACTTTACGAGCAGTACTTC. The encoded protein is CASSLLYEQYF. This rearrangement joins TRBV7-2 to TRBJ2-7; unclear D gene. V was shortened by 2 bases and J by 4 bases, with 3 bases between the two germline ends. The V gene's germline CDR1 is SGHTA and CDR2 FQGNSA. The CDR3 is 11 residues long.

This chain links TRBV19 with TRBJ2-2, with 7 bases matching TRBD2. The CDR3 runs to 15 residues. After removal of 1 base from V and 3 bases from J, the junction contained 2 bases not matched to a gene. Germline values: CDR1 LNHDA, CDR2 SQIVND (reference sequence). The chain's CDR3 is CASSIGGSDTGELFF. The CDR3 DNA follows: TGTGCCAGTAGTATAGGCGGGAGTGACACCGGGGAGCTGTTTTTT.

This clone appeared a few times. The rearrangement uses TRBV19 and TRBJ2-5; 7 bases align to TRBD2. With V trimmed by 1 base and J by 4 bases, 12 bases remained unmatched. This CDR3 has 17 residues. In germline, CDR1 is LNHDA, CDR2 SQIVND (reference sequence). DNA for the CDR3: TGTGCCAGTAGTATAGGTCTAGCGGCCCTCTTCCCAGAGACCCAGTACTTC. Its translation is CASSIGLAALFPETQYF.

In its sample, this clone was seen a few times. The CDR3 region has the DNA TGTGCCAGCAGTGAAGCGACAACGAACTATGGCTACACCTTC. Translation: CASSEATTNYGYTF. V is TRBV2 and J is TRBJ1-2; D is unresolved. Germline V lookup: CDR1 SNHLY, CDR2 FYNNEI. The CDR3 loop spans 14 amino acids. The V end lost 0 bases, the J end lost 2 bases, and 7 bases lay between the germline ends.

This clone came up a few times. The genes are TRBV7-2 and TRBJ2-3; D not certain. Trimming took off 7 bases at V and 0 bases at J, with 17 bases between the two ends. The CDR3 has 16 residues. Looked up from germline, CDR1 is SGHTA and CDR2 is FQGNSA. In DNA form, the CDR3 reads TGTGCCAGCACCCGTAGCCGGGTTTATAGCACAGATACGCAGTATTTT. It encodes CASTRSRVYSTDTQYF.

This clone was detected a few times. The chain recombines TRBV15 with TRBJ1-5; perhaps TRBD1 as D (6 bases). Trimming shortened V by 3 bases and J by 4 bases, and 7 bases separated the two germline ends. Germline CDR1 is LNHNV and CDR2 is YYDKDF (reference sequence). This CDR3 region has 13 residues. CDR3 protein: CATSSGQNQPQHF. CDR3 DNA: TGTGCCACCAGCAGTGGACAGAATCAGCCCCAGCATTTT.

This clone was detected once. This chain links TRBV4-1 with TRBJ2-5; TRBD1 aligns across 8 bases. CDR3 length equals 13 residues. With V trimmed by 3 bases and J by 5 bases, 2 bases remained unmatched. CDR1 and CDR2 (germline): MGHRA, YSYEKL. The CDR3, as DNA: TGCGCCAGCAGCCAGCAGGGGGCCGAGACCCAGTACTTC. It translates to CASSQQGAETQYF.

This clone was counted only a few times. The chain is built from TRBV7-6 and TRBJ2-7, with a tentative D call TRBD1 (6 bases). The V gene's germline CDR1 is SGHVS and CDR2 FNYEAQ. The CDR3 length is 14 residues. The ends were cut back, 1 base at V and 3 bases at J, with 10 bases in the middle. The chain's CDR3 is CASSLEDSFYEQYF. For the CDR3, the DNA is TGTGCCAGCAGCTTAGAGGACAGTTTCTACGAGCAGTACTTC.

In this sample, this clone turned up a few times. The chain has TRBV29-1 and TRBJ2-3; 7 bases map to TRBD2. The CDR3 length is 13 residues. The junction had 8 bases not matched to a gene; V was cut back by 6 bases and J by 5 bases. Germline lookup yields CDR1 SQVTM and CDR2 ANQGSEA. CDR3 sequence: CSVGGDYIDTQYF. In DNA form, the CDR3 reads TGCAGCGTGGGGGGGGACTACATAGATACGCAGTATTTT.

Only a few counts were recorded for this clone. The V call is TRBV7-3, the J call TRBJ2-5; 9 bases map to TRBD2. The V gene end was trimmed by 4 bases and the J gene end by 1 base; junction bases not matched to a gene: 4. Germline CDR1 SGHTA, CDR2 FQGTGA. The CDR3 has 15 residues. CDR3 sequence (DNA): TGTGCCAGCAGCTCCCCGACTAGCGGCCAAGAGACCCAGTACTTC. Residues: CASSSPTSGQETQYF.

There are a few counts of this clone. The chain combines TRBV5-6 with TRBJ1-2; D is ambiguous. The CDR3 spans 12 residues. Trimming shortened V by 6 bases and J by 4 bases, and 10 bases separated the two germline ends. Germline V gives CDR1 SGHDT, CDR2 YYEEEE. The CDR3 loop is CASIRMGYGYTF. The CDR3 bases are TGTGCCAGCATCAGGATGGGCTATGGCTACACCTTC.

This clone has more than one count but fewer than ten. This sequence joins TRBV9 and TRBJ2-7; the match to TRBD1 covers 12 bases. Germline CDR1 reads SGDLS; CDR2 reads YYNGEE. The ends lost 4 bases at V and 7 bases at J; junction bases unmatched: 9. The CDR3 loop spans 15 amino acids. CDR3 DNA: TGTGCCAGCAGCACCTCGGGACAGGGGGCGCGGGAGCAGTACTTC. Its protein is CASSTSGQGAREQYF.

This clone was found a few times. This sequence joins TRBV15 and TRBJ1-5; a weak D match, TRBD1 (5 bases). The V and J ends lost 0 bases and 2 bases respectively, with 14 bases between them. CDR3 length equals 17 residues. The germline gives CDR1 LNHNV, CDR2 YYDKDF (reference sequence). The CDR3 region is CATSRDRGSDGNQPQHF. As DNA, the CDR3 is TGTGCCACCAGCAGAGATCGGGGGTCCGACGGCAATCAGCCCCAGCATTTT.

J is TRBJ2-2 and V is TRBV18, with D possibly being TRBD2 (6 bases). V lost 1 base to trimming and J lost 0 bases, with 9 bases between them. CDR3 size: 16 residues. CDR1 KGHSH and CDR2 LQKENI come from the germline V gene. The chain's CDR3 is CASSPLSSANTGELFF. The CDR3 DNA reads as TGTGCCAGCTCACCACTCTCTAGCGCGAACACCGGGGAGCTGTTTTTT. Looking up the rest from reference TRBV18 and TRBJ2-2 gives the full variable domain: NAGVMQNPRHLVRRRGQEARLRCSPMKGHSHVYWYRQLPEEGLKFMVYLQKENIIDESGMPKERFSAEFPKEGPSILRIQQVVRGDSAAYFCASSPLSSANTGELFFGEGSRLTVL.

The chain couples TRBV28 to TRBJ2-5, with TRBD2 matching over 7 bases. Germline V gene data show CDR1 as MDHEN and CDR2 as SYDVKM. V shed 3 bases, J shed 5 bases, and the junction held 9 bases outside the gene matches. The CDR3 extends over 15 amino acids. The DNA for the CDR3 is TGTGCCAGCAGTTTGGGAGCGGGGCCCTTGGAGACCCAGTACTTC. Protein sequence: CASSLGAGPLETQYF.

The chain has TRBV19 and TRBJ2-2; 9 bases line up with TRBD1. V gave up 6 bases and J gave up 5 bases; unmatched junction bases: 10. The CDR3 sequence is 16 residues long. From germline, CDR1 is LNHDA and CDR2 SQIVND (reference sequence). CDR3 in DNA: TGTGCCAGTAGCCCCCCGGACAGGGGATGGACCGGGGAGCTGTTTTTT. It codes for CASSPPDRGWTGELFF.